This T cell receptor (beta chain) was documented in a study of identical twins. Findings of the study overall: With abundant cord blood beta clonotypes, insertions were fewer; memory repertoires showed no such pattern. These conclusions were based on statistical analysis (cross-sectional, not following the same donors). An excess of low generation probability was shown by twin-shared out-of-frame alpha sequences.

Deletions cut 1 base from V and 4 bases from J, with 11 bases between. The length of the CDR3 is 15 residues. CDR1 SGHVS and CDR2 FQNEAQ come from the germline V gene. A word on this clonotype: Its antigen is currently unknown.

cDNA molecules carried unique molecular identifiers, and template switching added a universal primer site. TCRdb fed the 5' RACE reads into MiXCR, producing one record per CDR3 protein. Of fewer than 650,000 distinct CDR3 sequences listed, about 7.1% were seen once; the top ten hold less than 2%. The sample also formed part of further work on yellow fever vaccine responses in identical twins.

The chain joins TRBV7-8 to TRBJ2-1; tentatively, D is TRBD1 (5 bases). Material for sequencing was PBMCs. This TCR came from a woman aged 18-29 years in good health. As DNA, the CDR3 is TGTGCCAGCAGCTTAGTATCTCAGGGATACAATGAGCAGTTCTTC. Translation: CASSLVSQGYNEQFF.